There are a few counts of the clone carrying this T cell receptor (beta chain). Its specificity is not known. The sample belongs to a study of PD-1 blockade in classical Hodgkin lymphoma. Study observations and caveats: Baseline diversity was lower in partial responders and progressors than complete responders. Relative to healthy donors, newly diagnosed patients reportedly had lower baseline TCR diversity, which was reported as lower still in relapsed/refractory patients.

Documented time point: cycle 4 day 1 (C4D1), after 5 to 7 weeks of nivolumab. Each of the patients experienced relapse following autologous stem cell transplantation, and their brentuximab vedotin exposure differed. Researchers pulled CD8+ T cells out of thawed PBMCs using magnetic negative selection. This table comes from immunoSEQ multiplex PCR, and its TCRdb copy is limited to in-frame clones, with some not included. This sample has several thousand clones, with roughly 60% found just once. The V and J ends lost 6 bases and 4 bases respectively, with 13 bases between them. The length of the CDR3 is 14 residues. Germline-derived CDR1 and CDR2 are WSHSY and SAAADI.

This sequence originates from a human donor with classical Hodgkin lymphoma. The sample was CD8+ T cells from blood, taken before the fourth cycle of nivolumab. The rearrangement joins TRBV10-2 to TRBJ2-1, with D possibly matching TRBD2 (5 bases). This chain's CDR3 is CASRSLADYNEQFF. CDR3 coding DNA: TGCGCCAGCAGAAGTCTAGCAGATTACAATGAGCAGTTCTTC.